The entry below describes one T cell receptor beta chain. This sample stems from a study of PD-1 blockade in classical Hodgkin lymphoma. All patients relapsed after autologous stem cell transplantation, and brentuximab vedotin exposure varied. Using immunoSEQ multiplex PCR, the repertoire was profiled, and TCRdb retains in-frame clones only, with some absent. The table lists 89,000 or so clones, 80% to 95% of them singletons. CDR1 and CDR2 from the germline V gene are SGHDN and FVKESK. The CDR3 sequence is 15 residues long. V shed 4 bases and J shed 12 bases, with 24 bases lying between them. The chain joins TRBV14 to TRBJ1-2, with TRBD1 as a possible D gene (5 bases). Sequenced here: peripheral blood mononuclear cells (PBMCs), sampled before the second cycle of nivolumab. The sequence derives from a human donor with classical Hodgkin lymphoma. CDR3 nucleotide sequence: TGTGCCAGCAGCCCTAAAAGGATGGCAGGGAATCAAGACACCTTC. It specifies CASSPKRMAGNQDTF.